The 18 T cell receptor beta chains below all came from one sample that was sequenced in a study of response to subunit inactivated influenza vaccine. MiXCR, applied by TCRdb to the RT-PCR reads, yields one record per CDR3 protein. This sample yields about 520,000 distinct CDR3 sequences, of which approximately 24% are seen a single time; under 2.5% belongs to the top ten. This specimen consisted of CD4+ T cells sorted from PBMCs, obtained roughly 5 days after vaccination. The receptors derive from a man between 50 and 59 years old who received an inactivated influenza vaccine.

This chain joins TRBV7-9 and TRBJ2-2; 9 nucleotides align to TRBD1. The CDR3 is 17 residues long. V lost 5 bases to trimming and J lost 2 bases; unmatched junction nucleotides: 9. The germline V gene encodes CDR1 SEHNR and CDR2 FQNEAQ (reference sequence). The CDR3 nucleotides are TGTGCCAGCAGCCGCCTGTCGGGACAGGGTAACACCGGGGAGCTGTTTTTT. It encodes CASSRLSGQGNTGELFF.

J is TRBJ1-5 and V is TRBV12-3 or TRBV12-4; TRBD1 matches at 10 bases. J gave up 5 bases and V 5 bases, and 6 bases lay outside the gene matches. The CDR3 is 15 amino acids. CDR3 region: CASSPDRGRDQPQHF. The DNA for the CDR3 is TGTGCCAGCAGTCCAGACAGGGGGCGGGATCAGCCCCAGCATTTT.

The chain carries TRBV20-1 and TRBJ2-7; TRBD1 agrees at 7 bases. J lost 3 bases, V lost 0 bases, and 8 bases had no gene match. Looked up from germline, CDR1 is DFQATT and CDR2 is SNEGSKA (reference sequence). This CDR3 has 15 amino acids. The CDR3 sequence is CSARDPRDSHYEQYF. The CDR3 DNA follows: TGCAGTGCTAGAGATCCAAGGGACAGCCACTACGAGCAGTACTTC.

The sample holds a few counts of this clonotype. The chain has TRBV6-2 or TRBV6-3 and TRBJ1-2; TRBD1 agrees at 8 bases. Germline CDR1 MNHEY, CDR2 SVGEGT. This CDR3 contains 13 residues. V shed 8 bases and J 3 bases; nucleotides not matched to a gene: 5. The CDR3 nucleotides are TGTGCCAGCTGGGACAGGCACCACTATGGCTACACCTTC. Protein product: CASWDRHHYGYTF.

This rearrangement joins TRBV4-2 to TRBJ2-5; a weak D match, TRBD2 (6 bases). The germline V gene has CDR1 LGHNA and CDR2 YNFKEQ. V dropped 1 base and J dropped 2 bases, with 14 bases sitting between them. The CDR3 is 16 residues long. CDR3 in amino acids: CASSQGRATRQETQYF. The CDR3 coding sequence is TGTGCCAGCAGCCAAGGGCGGGCGACTAGACAAGAGACCCAGTACTTC.

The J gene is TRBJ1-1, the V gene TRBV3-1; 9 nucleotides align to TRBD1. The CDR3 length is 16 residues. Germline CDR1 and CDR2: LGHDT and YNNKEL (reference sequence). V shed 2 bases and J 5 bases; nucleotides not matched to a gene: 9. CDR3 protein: CASSQPGTGLETEAFF. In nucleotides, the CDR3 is TGTGCCAGCAGCCAACCTGGGACAGGGCTTGAGACTGAAGCTTTCTTT. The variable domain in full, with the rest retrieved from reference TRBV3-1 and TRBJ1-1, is DTAVSQTPKYLVTQMGNDKSIKCEQNLGHDTMYWYKQDSKKFLKIMFSYNNKELIINETVPNRFSPKSPDKAHLNLHINSLELGDSAVYFCASSQPGTGLETEAFFGQGTRLTVV.

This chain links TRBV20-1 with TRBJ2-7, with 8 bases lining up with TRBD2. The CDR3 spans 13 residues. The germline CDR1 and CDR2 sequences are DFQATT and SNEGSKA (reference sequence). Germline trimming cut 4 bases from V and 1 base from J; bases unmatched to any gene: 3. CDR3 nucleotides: TGCAGTGCTAAACTAGCGGTATCCTACGAGCAGTACTTC. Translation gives CSAKLAVSYEQYF.

CDR3: CAISDPNTYEQYF. The CDR3 DNA follows: TGTGCCATCAGTGACCCGAATACTTACGAGCAGTACTTC. The chain has TRBV10-3 and TRBJ2-7; D unresolved. With 3 bases removed from V and 4 bases from J, the gap between germline ends came to 10 bases. Germline CDR1 and CDR2: ENHRY and SYGVKD. The CDR3 is made up of 13 amino acids.

The CDR3 nucleotides are TGTGCCAGCAGCTACGGTTACGCTTTTGAGCAGTTCTTC. Amino acid sequence: CASSYGYAFEQFF. This sequence joins TRBV7-3 and TRBJ2-1; the D is unclear. The CDR3 spans 13 residues. Trimming removed 4 bases from V and 9 bases from J, with 13 bases in between. Per germline, CDR1 SGHTA and CDR2 FQGTGA.

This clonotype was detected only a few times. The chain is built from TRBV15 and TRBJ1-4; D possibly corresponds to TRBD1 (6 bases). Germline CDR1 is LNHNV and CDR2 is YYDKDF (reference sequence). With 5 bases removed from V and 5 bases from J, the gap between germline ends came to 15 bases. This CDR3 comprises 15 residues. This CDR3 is CATSLTTGPNEKLFF. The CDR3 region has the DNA TGTGCCACCAGCTTAACAACAGGGCCCAATGAAAAACTGTTTTTT.

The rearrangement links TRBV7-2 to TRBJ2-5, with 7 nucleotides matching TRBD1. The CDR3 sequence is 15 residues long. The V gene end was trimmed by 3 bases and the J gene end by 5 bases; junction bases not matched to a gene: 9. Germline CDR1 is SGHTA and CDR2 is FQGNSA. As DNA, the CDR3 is TGTGCCAGCAGCTTGACTGGCGCAGGGGGTGAGACCCAGTACTTC. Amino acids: CASSLTGAGGETQYF.

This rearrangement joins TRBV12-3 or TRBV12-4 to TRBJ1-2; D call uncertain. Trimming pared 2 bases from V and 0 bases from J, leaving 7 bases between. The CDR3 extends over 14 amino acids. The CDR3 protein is CASSLHSSNYGYTF. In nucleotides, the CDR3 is TGTGCCAGCAGTTTACACAGCTCTAACTATGGCTACACCTTC.

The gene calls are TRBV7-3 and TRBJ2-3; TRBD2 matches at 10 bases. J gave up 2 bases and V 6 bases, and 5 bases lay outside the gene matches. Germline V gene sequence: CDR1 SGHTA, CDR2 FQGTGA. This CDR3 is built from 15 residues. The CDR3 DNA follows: TGTGCCAGCAGGGCTGGACTAGCGGACACAGATACGCAGTATTTT. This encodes CASRAGLADTDTQYF.

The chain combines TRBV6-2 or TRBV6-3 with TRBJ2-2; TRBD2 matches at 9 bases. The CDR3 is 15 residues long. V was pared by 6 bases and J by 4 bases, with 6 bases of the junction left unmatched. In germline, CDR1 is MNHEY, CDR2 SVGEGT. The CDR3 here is CASRLAGARTGELFF. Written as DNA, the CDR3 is TGTGCCAGCAGATTAGCGGGAGCGCGCACCGGGGAGCTGTTTTTT.

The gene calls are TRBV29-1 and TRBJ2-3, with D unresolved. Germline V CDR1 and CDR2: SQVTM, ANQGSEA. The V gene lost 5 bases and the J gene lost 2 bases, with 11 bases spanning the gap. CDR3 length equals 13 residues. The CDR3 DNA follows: TGCAGCGTTCCAACCGTAACCACAGATACGCAGTATTTT. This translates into CSVPTVTTDTQYF.

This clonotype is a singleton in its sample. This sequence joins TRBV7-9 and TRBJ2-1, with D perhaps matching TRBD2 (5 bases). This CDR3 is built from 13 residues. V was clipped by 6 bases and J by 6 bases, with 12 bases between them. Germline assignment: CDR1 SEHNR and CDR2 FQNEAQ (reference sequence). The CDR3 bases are TGTGCCAGCAGGAGGGTAGACGTCAATGAGCAGTTCTTC. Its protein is CASRRVDVNEQFF.

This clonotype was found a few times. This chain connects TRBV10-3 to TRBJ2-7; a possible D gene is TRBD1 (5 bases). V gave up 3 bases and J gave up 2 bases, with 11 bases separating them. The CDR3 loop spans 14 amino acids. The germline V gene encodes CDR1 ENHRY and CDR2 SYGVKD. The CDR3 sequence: CAISDPTATYEQYF. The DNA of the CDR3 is TGTGCCATCAGTGATCCGACAGCTACCTACGAGCAGTACTTC.

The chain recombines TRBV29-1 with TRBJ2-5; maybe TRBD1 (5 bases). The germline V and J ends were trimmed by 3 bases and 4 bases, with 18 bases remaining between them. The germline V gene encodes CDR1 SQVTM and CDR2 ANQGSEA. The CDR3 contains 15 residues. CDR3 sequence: CSVDDLGQGLETQYF. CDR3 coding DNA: TGCAGCGTTGATGATCTCGGACAAGGTCTAGAGACCCAGTACTTC.